The 25 T cell receptor beta chains in this list originate from one sample, sequenced in a study of Graves' ophthalmopathy and Graves' hyperthyroidism. The study amplified TCR beta CDR3 regions using RNA transcripts. RT-PCR was first run with HTBI primers, then multiplex PCR in a second round. One entry per CDR3 protein, called by TCRdb with MiXCR from the multiplex PCR reads. Here the sample spans 200,000 to 300,000 distinct CDR3 sequences, roughly 50% being singletons. Sequences were obtained from peripheral blood. The receptor set was obtained from an adult man with Graves' ophthalmopathy.

The V and J genes are TRBV7-6 and TRBJ2-3, with D perhaps matching TRBD2 (6 bases). The germline gives CDR1 SGHVS, CDR2 FNYEAQ. The length of the CDR3 is 13 residues. V was cut by 7 bases and J by 4 bases, with 12 bases left in between. CDR3 protein: CASTDPGADTQYF. In nucleotides, the CDR3 is TGTGCCAGCACCGACCCGGGGGCAGATACGCAGTATTTT.

The chain carries TRBV11-2 and TRBJ2-5; D remains unclear. This CDR3 region has 13 residues. V lost 0 bases and J lost 4, with 6 bases in between. CDR1 SGHAT and CDR2 FQNNGV come from the germline V gene. CDR3 DNA: TGTGCCAGCAGCTTAGACCCGCCAGAGACCCAGTACTTC. Its protein is CASSLDPPETQYF.

For the CDR3, the DNA is TGTGCCAGCAGTTACGGGCCGTCGGGGGAAAAACTGTTTTTT. Amino acid sequence: CASSYGPSGEKLFF. This chain joins TRBV6-5 and TRBJ1-4; D is unresolved. The V end lost 2 bases, the J end lost 8 bases, and 12 bases lay between the germline ends. Germline CDR1 and CDR2: MNHEY and SVGAGI. The length of the CDR3 is 14 residues.

This chain uses TRBV7-6 with TRBJ2-7; the match to TRBD2 covers 9 bases. The CDR3 covers 15 residues. Trimming cost V 5 bases and J 4 bases; bases outside gene matches: 9. Germline V gene lookup returns CDR1 SGHVS and CDR2 FNYEAQ. The CDR3 DNA sequence: TGTGCCAGCAGCCCCGGACTAGCGAGTCCTTACGAGCAGTACTTC. Translating it yields CASSPGLASPYEQYF.

V is TRBV9 and J is TRBJ2-7; 8 bases agree with TRBD1. Per germline, CDR1 SGDLS and CDR2 YYNGEE. V gave up 3 bases and J gave up 5 bases; unmatched junction bases: 4. This CDR3 is built from 13 residues. CDR3 bases: TGTGCCAGCAGCGCGGGACAGGAGAACGAGCAGTACTTC. Protein sequence: CASSAGQENEQYF.

This clonotype came up many times. This sequence joins TRBV7-9 and TRBJ1-2; no clear D. This CDR3 is 11 amino acids long. V lost 4 bases, J lost 6 bases, and 6 bases lay in between. Germline V gene lookup returns CDR1 SEHNR and CDR2 FQNEAQ (reference sequence). The CDR3 DNA reads as TGTGCCAGCAGCTCCGGTGATGGCTACACCTTC. This sequence encodes CASSSGDGYTF.

V usage is TRBV12-3 or TRBV12-4 and J usage is TRBJ2-2; D unclear. The CDR3 is 15 residues long. Trimming cost V 3 bases and J 4 bases, with 12 bases left between them. The CDR3 here is CASSLLGVGTGELFF. DNA of the CDR3: TGTGCCAGCAGTTTGTTGGGTGTCGGCACCGGGGAGCTGTTTTTT.

The chain combines TRBV5-8 with TRBJ2-3; weak D call: TRBD2 (5 bases). The V end was cut by 2 bases, the J end by 1 base, with 8 bases between. The CDR3 covers 14 residues. CDR1 is SGHTS, CDR2 YDEGEE, per germline. This CDR3 reads CASSFLGGTDTQYF. The CDR3, as DNA: TGTGCCAGCAGCTTCCTCGGGGGCACAGATACGCAGTATTTT.

This clonotype was found many times. The chain employs TRBV5-1 and TRBJ1-2, with D uncertain. Germline-derived CDR1 and CDR2 are SGHRS and YFSETQ. CDR3 size: 11 residues. Trimming stripped 3 bases from V and 4 bases from J, with 4 bases between. CDR3 sequence: CASSSVYGYTF. CDR3 nucleotide sequence: TGCGCCAGCAGCTCGGTCTATGGCTACACCTTC.

The chain is built from TRBV7-8 and TRBJ2-2; D not resolved. The CDR3 covers 13 residues. Per germline, CDR1 SGHVS and CDR2 FQNEAQ. V shed 7 bases and J shed 4 bases, with 10 bases lying between them. This CDR3 is CASTSGGTGELFF. CDR3 in DNA: TGTGCCAGCACCTCAGGCGGCACCGGGGAGCTGTTTTTT.

This sequence joins TRBV18 and TRBJ1-6, with D perhaps TRBD1 (5 bases). CDR1 and CDR2 from the germline V gene are KGHSH and LQKENI. Between the trimmed V and J ends, which lost 2 bases and 10 bases, there was a span of 12 bases. CDR3 length equals 14 residues. The CDR3 region has the DNA TGTGCCAGCTCACCATCCGAGGGGCGGTCACCCCTCCACTTT. Protein sequence: CASSPSEGRSPLHF.

The chain couples TRBV5-1 to TRBJ1-2; TRBD1 matches 9 bases. J lost 4 bases, V lost 3 bases, and 7 bases had no gene match. The V gene's germline CDR1 is SGHRS and CDR2 YFSETQ. There are 15 residues in the CDR3. CDR3 sequence: CASSSVQGAGYGYTF. CDR3 DNA: TGCGCCAGCAGCTCAGTACAGGGGGCTGGCTATGGCTACACCTTC.

For this clonotype: Just one base apart from a much larger clone, this may be a read error. The chain couples TRBV12-3 or TRBV12-4 to TRBJ1-2; possibly TRBD1 for D (6 bases). CDR3 length: 14 amino acids. The V end was cut by 6 bases, the J end by 1 base, with 12 bases between. CDR3 protein: CASSRQDSNYGYTF. CDR3 bases: TGTGCCAGCAGCAGACAGGACAGTAACTATGGCTACACCTTC.

The chain combines TRBV5-8 with TRBJ1-1, with unresolved D. Trimming removed 1 base from V and 0 bases from J, with 10 bases in between. CDR1 and CDR2 from the germline V gene are SGHTS and YDEGEE. The CDR3 totals 15 residues. The CDR3 spells CASSLKSTVNTEAFF. The CDR3 DNA reads as TGTGCCAGCAGCTTGAAGTCTACGGTGAACACTGAAGCTTTCTTT. Complete variable domain (other parts from reference TRBV5-8 and TRBJ1-1): EAGVTQSPTHLIKTRGQQATLRCSPISGHTSVYWYQQALGLGLQFLLWYDEGEERNRGNFPPRFSGRQFPNYSSELNVNALELEDSALYLCASSLKSTVNTEAFFGQGTRLTVV.

This clonotype is a singleton in its sample. The chain uses TRBV7-9 and TRBJ1-2; 7 bases line up with TRBD1. The length of the CDR3 is 14 residues. V dropped 5 bases and J dropped 7; count of bases not matched to a gene: 10. Germline CDR1 is SEHNR and CDR2 is FQNEAQ (reference sequence). Written as DNA, the CDR3 is TGTGCCAGCAGCGGGGTTCGACAGGGTGGTGGCTACACCTTC. This sequence encodes CASSGVRQGGGYTF.

The gene calls are TRBV2 and TRBJ1-5, with 7 bases identical to TRBD1. This CDR3 region has 16 residues. The junction had 10 bases not matched to a gene; V was cut back by 6 bases and J by 2 bases. CDR1 and CDR2 (germline): SNHLY, FYNNEI. The CDR3 is CASSGQAPGGNQPQHF. The CDR3, as DNA: TGTGCCAGCAGCGGACAGGCCCCGGGAGGCAATCAGCCCCAGCATTTT.

The V and J genes are TRBV19 and TRBJ2-7, with a tentative D call TRBD1 (6 bases). Germline loops: CDR1 LNHDA, CDR2 SQIVND (reference sequence). V dropped 4 bases and J dropped 2 bases, with 18 bases sitting between them. This CDR3 comprises 16 residues. The CDR3 reads CASSSPTGRIPYEQYF. For the CDR3, the DNA is TGTGCCAGTAGTAGCCCGACAGGAAGAATCCCCTACGAGCAGTACTTC.

The chain links TRBV7-2 to TRBJ1-1; 8 bases are shared with TRBD1. Germline V lookup: CDR1 SGHTA, CDR2 FQGNSA. V shed 3 bases, J shed 3 bases, and the junction held 6 bases outside the gene matches. The CDR3 sequence is 15 residues long. CDR3 residues: CASSFYRGSDTEAFF. In nucleotides, the CDR3 is TGTGCCAGCAGCTTCTACAGGGGGAGTGACACTGAAGCTTTCTTT.

On this clonotype: A much larger clone sits a single nucleotide away, making a read error possible. V is TRBV10-2 and J is TRBJ1-2; 9 nucleotides agree with TRBD1. The germline CDR1 and CDR2 sequences are WSHSY and SAAADI. The length of the CDR3 is 14 residues. CDR3 DNA sequence: TGCGCCAGCAGTACCGGGACAGGGAACTATGGCTACGCCTTC. Its protein product is CASSTGTGNYGYAF.

The rearrangement uses TRBV20-1 and TRBJ2-7; unclear D gene. Germline values: CDR1 DFQATT, CDR2 SNEGSKA (reference sequence). V lost 3 bases to trimming and J lost 3 bases, with 15 bases between them. CDR3 length equals 14 residues. CDR3 in DNA: TGCAGTGCTAGTTCGGCAGGCGAATACTACGAGCAGTACTTC. Translating it yields CSASSAGEYYEQYF.

The CDR3 nucleotides are TGTGCCAGCAGCGCCAGGACAGGGATGAACACTGAAGCTTTCTTT. It specifies CASSARTGMNTEAFF. The chain employs TRBV11-2 and TRBJ1-1, with 8 bases aligning to TRBD1. The CDR3 totals 15 residues. The J segment lost 0 bases and the V segment lost 5 bases, leaving 5 bases of the junction unmatched. Germline V gives CDR1 SGHAT, CDR2 FQNNGV.

This clonotype came up a few times. The CDR3 nucleotides read TGTGCCAGCAGCCCACAAGCGGGGGAAGAGACCCAGTACTTC. Amino acid sequence: CASSPQAGEETQYF. This chain uses TRBV7-3 with TRBJ2-5, with 8 positions matching TRBD2. The J segment lost 3 bases and the V segment lost 5 bases, leaving 5 bases of the junction unmatched. Per the germline V gene, CDR1 is SGHTA and CDR2 is FQGTGA. This CDR3 is built from 14 residues.

On this clonotype itself: One end of the junction fails to match germline, which may point to a read error. The V and J genes are TRBV12-3 or TRBV12-4 and TRBJ2-5; D not certain. CDR3 length equals 13 residues. As DNA, the CDR3 is TGTGCTAGCAGTCCAAACCGCAAAGAGACCCAGTACTTC. It codes for CASSPNRKETQYF.

About this clonotype itself: At one end the junction does not follow the germline gene, possibly because of a read error. The CDR3 DNA reads TGCGTCAGCAGCCTTACGACGGAGGTTAACTATGGCTACACCTTC. Its protein product is CVSSLTTEVNYGYTF. V is TRBV4-3 and J is TRBJ1-2; D unresolved. Germline V gives CDR1 LGHNA, CDR2 YSLEER. This CDR3 comprises 15 residues.

The gene calls are TRBV9 and TRBJ2-5; 9 nucleotides line up with TRBD2. The CDR3 covers 16 residues. The V gene end was trimmed by 2 bases and the J gene end by 1 base; junction bases not matched to a gene: 6. Germline values: CDR1 SGDLS, CDR2 YYNGEE. CDR3 loop: CASSVAGGPLQETQYF. The DNA of the CDR3 is TGTGCCAGCAGCGTCGCGGGGGGGCCCCTCCAAGAGACCCAGTACTTC.